This entry concerns a single T cell receptor (beta chain). Its antigen is still unknown. The assay was immunoSEQ multiplex PCR, and TCRdb's table has in-frame clones only and misses some. This sample has roughly 80,000 clones, with 75% to 95% found just once. The CDR3 loop spans 17 amino acids. CDR1 is SGHVS, CDR2 FQNEAQ, per germline. V lost 5 bases, J lost 3 bases, and 13 bases stayed unmatched. The source of the sample is a study of Tregs in tolerant kidney transplant recipients. Study observations and caveats: Some patients' samples used different primers over time, so nucleotide sequences weren't comparable.

The TCR comes from a human donor who received a combined kidney and bone marrow transplant. The chain uses TRBV7-8 and TRBJ2-1, with 7 bases fitting TRBD2. The specimen comprised Tregs from blood, sampled before the transplant. CDR3 nucleotide sequence: TGTGCCAGCAGCGAAAAAGTGGGCGGGAGTCACTACAATGAGCAGTTCTTC. It codes for CASSEKVGGSHYNEQFF.